Described below is a single TCR beta chain sequence and its context. With 10 bases removed from V and 7 bases from J, the gap between germline ends came to 20 bases. Germline V gene sequence: CDR1 SNHLY, CDR2 FYNNEI. The CDR3 covers 15 residues. This specimen belongs to a study of blood T cell repertoires in COVID-19. As handled by the study authors: Reference gene primer amplification in the assay estimated nucleated cell counts. The method was immunoSEQ multiplex PCR; TCRdb's version includes in-frame clones alone and lacks a portion of them. That table is the source of V, J and clone size, and D and trimming were worked out from the DNA. The sample shows about 270,000 clones, under 90% of them seen only once.

The sequence derives from a human donor in a cohort sampled during active COVID-19. The sample consisted of peripheral blood. The V gene is TRBV2, the J gene TRBJ1-6, with D possibly matching TRBD1 (5 bases). DNA of the CDR3: TGTGCCACGTCTAAGAGCGGGACTAGCAATTCACCCCTCCACTTT. It translates to CATSKSGTSNSPLHF. The complete variable domain, with remaining parts taken from reference TRBV2 and TRBJ1-6, reads EPEVTQTPSHQVTQMGQEVILRCVPISNHLYFYWYRQILGQKVEFLVSFYNNEISEKSEIFDDQFSVERPDGSNFTLKIRSTKLEDSAMYFCATSKSGTSNSPLHFGNGTRLTVT.